Below, 29 T cell receptor beta chains from the same sample are listed, as sequenced in a study of CD8 T cells in Susac syndrome. After extraction with the RNeasy kit, about 0.5 to 1 ug of the RNA was reverse transcribed using random hexamers. TCRdb processed the immunoSEQ multiplex PCR reads anew with MiXCR; each CDR3 protein has one entry. The sample has around 270,000 distinct CDR3 sequences, about 91% seen once. Sequencing used CD8+ T cells from PBMCs. The source is a human donor with multiple sclerosis.

The chain employs TRBV29-1 and TRBJ2-7; perhaps TRBD1 as D (5 bases). With 7 bases removed from V and 1 base from J, the gap between germline ends came to 11 bases. The CDR3 is 12 residues long. Germline V gene data show CDR1 as SQVTM and CDR2 as ANQGSEA. The CDR3 is CSAEDSSYEQYF. CDR3 bases: TGCAGCGCAGAAGACAGTTCCTACGAGCAGTACTTC.

The rearrangement links TRBV2 to TRBJ1-5, with D possibly matching TRBD1 (6 bases). From germline, CDR1 is SNHLY and CDR2 FYNNEI. This CDR3 has 15 amino acids. The germline V and J ends were trimmed by 0 bases and 7 bases, with 13 bases remaining between them. CDR3 in DNA: TGTGCCAGCAGTGAAGCCCAGGGGACAAGCCAGCCCCAGCATTTT. It is translated as CASSEAQGTSQPQHF.

V and J are TRBV15 and TRBJ2-7; D may be TRBD2 (6 bases). V was trimmed by 5 bases and J by 6 bases, leaving 17 bases between them. The V gene's germline CDR1 is LNHNV and CDR2 YYDKDF (reference sequence). The CDR3 loop spans 14 amino acids. In nucleotides, the CDR3 is TGTGCCACCAGCTCTGGACTAATAAACGGCGAGCAGTACTTC. It specifies CATSSGLINGEQYF. Combining the CDR3 with reference TRBV15 and TRBJ2-7 gives the whole variable domain DAMVIQNPRYQVTQFGKPVTLSCSQTLNHNVMYWYQQKSSQAPKLLFHYYDKDFNNEADTPDNFQSRRPNTSFCFLDIRSPGLGDTAMYLCATSSGLINGEQYFGPGTRLTVT.

This chain joins TRBV7-2 and TRBJ1-4; D gene ambiguous. Trimming left V 0 bases short and J 5 bases short, with 10 bases between. The germline V gene encodes CDR1 SGHTA and CDR2 FQGNSA. This CDR3 has 15 amino acids. CDR3 loop: CASSLARASNEKLFF. CDR3 sequence (DNA): TGTGCCAGCAGCTTAGCGCGGGCCTCAAATGAAAAACTGTTTTTT.

The chain is built from TRBV24-1 and TRBJ1-4, with a possible D match to TRBD1 (5 bases). Germline values: CDR1 KGHDR, CDR2 SFDVKD. CDR3 length: 15 residues. Trimming left V 3 bases short and J 1 base short, with 8 bases between. CDR3 amino acids: CATSDPGGTNEKLFF. The CDR3 DNA is TGTGCCACCAGTGATCCGGGGGGAACTAATGAAAAACTGTTTTTT.

With regard to this clonotype: At one of its ends the junction is not consistent with the germline gene, which may arise from a read error. The chain couples TRBV7-7 to TRBJ2-5; 10 positions match TRBD1. Germline V gene data show CDR1 as SSHAT and CDR2 as FNYEAQ (reference sequence). This CDR3 contains 15 residues. CDR3 region: CASSLGDRGEETQYF. Written as DNA, the CDR3 is TGTGCTAGCAGCTTAGGGGACAGGGGAGAAGAGACCCAGTACTTC. Looking up the rest from reference TRBV7-7 and TRBJ2-5 gives the full variable domain: GAGVSQSPRYKVTKRGQDVTLRCDPISSHATLYWYQQALGQGPEFLTYFNYEAQPDKSGLPSDRFSAERPEGSISTLTIQRTEQRDSAMYRCASSLGDRGEETQYFGPGTRLLVL.

J is TRBJ2-1 and V is TRBV24-1, with TRBD2 as a possible D gene (5 bases). The CDR3 length is 16 residues. V gave up 4 bases and J gave up 2 bases, with 14 bases separating them. Germline CDR1 KGHDR, CDR2 SFDVKD. CDR3: CATSEPGIYPYNEQFF. The CDR3 DNA is TGTGCCACCAGTGAGCCCGGGATCTACCCCTACAATGAGCAGTTCTTC.

The V call is TRBV7-8, the J call TRBJ1-4; 7 nucleotides match TRBD1. The ends lost 4 bases at V and 4 bases at J; junction bases unmatched: 12. From germline, CDR1 is SGHVS and CDR2 FQNEAQ. The CDR3 spans 17 residues. The CDR3 coding sequence is TGTGCCAGCAGCTCAATAGGGGGCGGGGGTTATAATGAAAAACTGTTTTTT. Amino acid sequence: CASSSIGGGGYNEKLFF.

This rearrangement joins TRBV5-4 to TRBJ1-1; D is undetermined. V was pared by 2 bases and J by 3 bases, with 11 bases between. CDR3 length: 14 amino acids. Germline CDR1 and CDR2: SGHNT and YYREEE (reference sequence). Written as DNA, the CDR3 is TGTGCCAGCAGCTTTCGCCCGAGGGACACTGAAGCTTTCTTT. Amino acids: CASSFRPRDTEAFF.

The V and J genes are TRBV5-6 and TRBJ2-1; D assignment may be TRBD1 or TRBD2 (5 bases each). CDR1 and CDR2 (germline): SGHDT, YYEEEE. V was shortened by 4 bases and J by 5 bases, with 28 bases between the two germline ends. CDR3 size: 19 residues. CDR3 bases: TGTGCCAGCAGCCCTTCCCCACCCGGGACCCTAAGGGGCAACAATGAGCAGTTCTTC. Residues: CASSPSPPGTLRGNNEQFF.

This chain uses TRBV29-1 with TRBJ2-1, with 7 bases matching TRBD2. CDR1 is SQVTM and CDR2 is ANQGSEA in the germline V gene. The junction had 14 bases not matched to a gene; V was cut back by 3 bases and J by 6 bases. There are 16 residues in the CDR3. The CDR3 region has the DNA TGCAGCGTTGATAGGCTTTTGGCTAGCGGAGGCAATGAGCAGTTCTTC. It encodes CSVDRLLASGGNEQFF.

V usage is TRBV4-1 and J usage is TRBJ2-3; D gene uncertain. This CDR3 comprises 12 residues. Per the germline V gene, CDR1 is MGHRA and CDR2 is YSYEKL. Trimming cost V 1 base and J 6 bases, with 5 bases left between them. CDR3 coding DNA: TGCGCCAGCAGCCAAGTCCGGGATACGCAGTATTTT. This codes for CASSQVRDTQYF.

The J gene is TRBJ1-2, the V gene TRBV30; D gene unclear. The CDR3 covers 15 residues. CDR1 and CDR2 from the germline V gene are GTSNPN and SVGIG (reference sequence). V was pared by 2 bases and J by 2 bases, with 15 bases between. This chain's CDR3 is CAWSNPRPPNYGYTF. The DNA for the CDR3 is TGTGCCTGGAGTAACCCGAGGCCCCCCAACTATGGCTACACCTTC. The whole variable domain, filled in from reference TRBV30 and TRBJ1-2, reads SQTIHQWPATLVQPVGSPLSLECTVEGTSNPNLYWYRQAAGRGLQLLFYSVGIGQISSEVPQNLSASRPQDRQFILSSKKLLLSDSGFYLCAWSNPRPPNYGYTFGSGTRLTVV.

The chain employs TRBV5-1 and TRBJ1-1; D is perhaps TRBD1 (6 bases). Germline V gives CDR1 SGHRS, CDR2 YFSETQ. CDR3 length: 13 amino acids. The V end was cut by 3 bases, the J end by 6 bases, with 12 bases between. The CDR3 coding sequence is TGCGCCAGCAGCTCACTGGGGGGCCCTGAAGCTTTCTTT. Protein product: CASSSLGGPEAFF.

J is TRBJ1-2 and V is TRBV7-6; TRBD1 is a possible D gene (6 bases). The length of the CDR3 is 14 residues. Trimming took 0 bases from V and 4 from J, leaving 9 bases between them. Per germline, CDR1 SGHVS and CDR2 FNYEAQ. This chain's CDR3 is CASSLAGGLYGYTF. CDR3 DNA: TGTGCCAGCAGCTTAGCGGGGGGCCTCTATGGCTACACCTTC. Based on the CDR3 plus reference TRBV7-6 and TRBJ1-2, the full variable domain is GAGVSQSPRYKVTKRGQDVALRCDPISGHVSLYWYRQALGQGPEFLTYFNYEAQQDKSGLPNDRFSAERPEGSISTLTIQRTEQRDSAMYRCASSLAGGLYGYTFGSGTRLTVV.

This clonotype is a singleton in its sample. CDR3: CASSQVTSGGYNEQFF. Here the CDR3 DNA reads TGCGCCAGCAGCCAAGTAACTAGCGGGGGCTACAATGAGCAGTTCTTC. The V gene is TRBV4-3, the J gene TRBJ2-1; 11 bases agree with TRBD2. V gave up 1 base and J gave up 3 bases; unmatched junction bases: 2. CDR3 length equals 16 residues. Germline V CDR1 and CDR2: LGHNA, YSLEER.

V gene TRBV2 combines with J gene TRBJ2-7, with 7 bases identical to TRBD1. Germline loops: CDR1 SNHLY, CDR2 FYNNEI. V lost 8 bases and J lost 2; bases outside the gene matches: 6. The CDR3 runs to 13 residues. CDR3 in amino acids: CASDREKAYEQYF. DNA for the CDR3: TGTGCCAGCGACAGGGAAAAAGCCTACGAGCAGTACTTC.

This chain links TRBV12-3 or TRBV12-4 with TRBJ1-1; TRBD1 is a possible D gene (6 bases). V was cut by 3 bases and J by 3 bases, with 14 bases left in between. The CDR3 is 15 amino acids. CDR3 DNA sequence: TGTGCCAGCAGTTTCGAACAGGGAGGTTACACTGAAGCTTTCTTT. Its protein product is CASSFEQGGYTEAFF.

The V and J genes are TRBV4-3 and TRBJ2-1, with no clear D. Germline CDR1 and CDR2: LGHNA and YSLEER. With 4 bases removed from V and 1 base from J, the gap between germline ends came to 8 bases. This CDR3 contains 14 residues. As DNA, the CDR3 is TGCGCCAGCAGCCCTTCTATATCCTACAATGAGCAGTTCTTC. Residues: CASSPSISYNEQFF.

This chain joins TRBV5-6 and TRBJ2-5, with a weak D call TRBD1 (5 bases). Trimming removed 8 bases from V and 2 bases from J, with 13 bases in between. Germline assignment: CDR1 SGHDT and CDR2 YYEEEE. The CDR3 length is 13 residues. The CDR3 bases are TGTGCCAGTCTACTTGGGGCACAAGAGACCCAGTACTTC. Amino acids: CASLLGAQETQYF. Using reference TRBV5-6 and TRBJ2-5 for the parts outside the CDR3, the full variable domain is DAGVTQSPTHLIKTRGQQVTLRCSPKSGHDTVSWYQQALGQGPQFIFQYYEEEERQRGNFPDRFSGHQFPNYSSELNVNALLLGDSALYLCASLLGAQETQYFGPGTRLLVL.

The chain has TRBV15 and TRBJ2-6; no definite D call. The V end was cut by 0 bases, the J end by 0 bases, with 6 bases between. Germline CDR1 LNHNV, CDR2 YYDKDF (reference sequence). The CDR3 is 16 residues long. CDR3 residues: CATSRDGFSGANVLTF. CDR3 bases: TGTGCCACCAGCAGAGATGGGTTCTCTGGGGCCAACGTCCTGACTTTC. Based on the CDR3 plus reference TRBV15 and TRBJ2-6, the full variable domain is DAMVIQNPRYQVTQFGKPVTLSCSQTLNHNVMYWYQQKSSQAPKLLFHYYDKDFNNEADTPDNFQSRRPNTSFCFLDIRSPGLGDTAMYLCATSRDGFSGANVLTFGAGSRLTVL.

The chain joins TRBV4-2 to TRBJ2-7; 10 bases are a match to TRBD2. Germline V gene lookup returns CDR1 LGHNA and CDR2 YNFKEQ. The length of the CDR3 is 15 residues. Losses at the gene ends were 1 base for V and 3 bases for J; bases not matched to a gene: 3. CDR3 coding DNA: TGTGCCAGCAGCCAAGCGGGGACTAGCGACTACGAGCAGTACTTC. It is translated as CASSQAGTSDYEQYF.

This chain joins TRBV4-3 and TRBJ2-3; D is undetermined. The CDR3 sequence is 15 residues long. V dropped 6 bases and J dropped 5 bases, with 18 bases sitting between them. From germline, CDR1 is LGHNA and CDR2 YSLEER. DNA of the CDR3: TGCGCCAGCAGTCCGACGGCCCCGCCGGTAGATACGCAGTATTTT. Translated: CASSPTAPPVDTQYF.

The chain links TRBV7-9 to TRBJ2-7, with TRBD2 matching 10 bases. There are 15 residues in the CDR3. V gave up 8 bases and J gave up 8 bases; unmatched junction bases: 15. The germline V gene has CDR1 SEHNR and CDR2 FQNEAQ (reference sequence). CDR3 sequence (DNA): TGTGCCAGCGAAGGACTAGCGGAACTACCTAATCAGCAGTACTTC. Protein sequence: CASEGLAELPNQQYF.

CDR3 nucleotide sequence: TGTGCCAGCAGCTTGCTCAGATCCTACGAGCAGTACTTC. Translated, it gives CASSLLRSYEQYF. This chain connects TRBV5-6 to TRBJ2-7; D uncertain. The germline gives CDR1 SGHDT, CDR2 YYEEEE. The CDR3 loop spans 13 amino acids. The V and J ends lost 1 base and 1 base respectively, with 6 bases between them.

V is TRBV12-3 or TRBV12-4 and J is TRBJ1-1; possibly TRBD1 for D (6 bases). This CDR3 contains 14 residues. Trimming took off 2 bases at V and 4 bases at J, with 11 bases between the two ends. The CDR3 spells CASSLQGGGTEAFF. Here the CDR3 DNA reads TGTGCCAGCAGTTTACAGGGAGGGGGCACTGAAGCTTTCTTT.

The chain carries TRBV12-3 or TRBV12-4 and TRBJ1-2; no clear D gene. The CDR3 runs to 11 residues. Trimming removed 4 bases from V and 8 bases from J, with 8 bases in between. CDR3 residues: CASSYLGGYTF. CDR3 nucleotide sequence: TGTGCCAGCAGTTATCTCGGCGGCTACACCTTC.

CDR3 nucleotide sequence: TGTGCCAGCAGCGCCCTTCCCGAGGCTGCTTTCTTT. It translates to CASSALPEAAFF. This chain connects TRBV9 to TRBJ1-1; D remains ambiguous. V shed 3 bases and J shed 11 bases, with 14 bases lying between them. There are 12 residues in the CDR3. In germline, CDR1 is SGDLS, CDR2 YYNGEE.

This chain connects TRBV30 to TRBJ2-3; TRBD1 matches at 8 bases. CDR3 length equals 17 residues. After removal of 3 bases from V and 1 base from J, the junction contained 12 bases not matched to a gene. Per germline, CDR1 GTSNPN and CDR2 SVGIG (reference sequence). Written as DNA, the CDR3 is TGTGCCTGGAGAGGGGGGACAGGTACCCAGGGCACAGATACGCAGTATTTT. Translated: CAWRGGTGTQGTDTQYF. The variable domain in full, completed from reference TRBV30 and TRBJ2-3, reads SQTIHQWPATLVQPVGSPLSLECTVEGTSNPNLYWYRQAAGRGLQLLFYSVGIGQISSEVPQNLSASRPQDRQFILSSKKLLLSDSGFYLCAWRGGTGTQGTDTQYFGPGTRLTVL.